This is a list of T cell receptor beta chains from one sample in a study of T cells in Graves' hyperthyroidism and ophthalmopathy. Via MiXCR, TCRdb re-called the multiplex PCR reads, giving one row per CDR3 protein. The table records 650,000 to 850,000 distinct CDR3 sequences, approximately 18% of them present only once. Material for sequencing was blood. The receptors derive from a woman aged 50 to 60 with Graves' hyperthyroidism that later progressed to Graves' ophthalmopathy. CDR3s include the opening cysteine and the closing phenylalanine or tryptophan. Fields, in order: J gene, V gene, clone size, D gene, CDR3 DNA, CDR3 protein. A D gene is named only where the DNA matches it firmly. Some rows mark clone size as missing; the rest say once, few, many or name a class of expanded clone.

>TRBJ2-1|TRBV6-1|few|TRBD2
TGTGCCAGCAGTTGGGGGACTAGCGGGGAGGGGTATGAGCAGTTCTTC
CASSWGTSGEGYEQFF
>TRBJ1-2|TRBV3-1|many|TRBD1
TGTGCCAGCAGCTGGGGACAGGGGGCTTCGAACTATGGCTACACCTTC
CASSWGQGASNYGYTF
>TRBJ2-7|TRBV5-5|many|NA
TGTGCCAGCAGCTGGGAAGGGTCTGCCTACGAGCAGTACTTC
CASSWEGSAYEQYF
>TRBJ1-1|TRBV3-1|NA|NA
TGTGGCAGCAGCCAAGAGGGGGGAACGGAAGCTTTCTTT
CGSSQEGGTEAFF
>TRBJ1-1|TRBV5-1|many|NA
TGCGCCAGCAGCTGGGGGGGTCGAACAGGGATGAACACTGAAGCTTTCTTT
CASSWGGRTGMNTEAFF
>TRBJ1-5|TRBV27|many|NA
TGTGCCAGCAGCCGGTTTAGCGGGGGAGCCAATCAGCCCCAGCATTTT
CASSRFSGGANQPQHF
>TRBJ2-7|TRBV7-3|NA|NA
TGCGCCAGCAGCCAATCCCCAGGGCTCTCCGAGCAGTACTTC
CASSQSPGLSEQYF
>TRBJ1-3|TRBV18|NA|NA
TGTGCCAGCTCACCACTCGTTCAGGACACCATATATTTT
CASSPLVQDTIYF
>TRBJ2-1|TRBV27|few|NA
TGTGCCAGCAGTTTCGGAGCAAGCAATGAGCAGTTCTTC
CASSFGASNEQFF
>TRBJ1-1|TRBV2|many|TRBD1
TGTGCCAGCAGTAACAGGGGGACGGGAGGCACTGAAGCTTTCTTT
CASSNRGTGGTEAFF
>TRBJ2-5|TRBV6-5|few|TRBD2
TGTGCCAGCAGTTACTCGTTGGCGGGGGGGCCGGAGACCCAGTACTTC
CASSYSLAGGPETQYF
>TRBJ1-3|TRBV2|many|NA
TGTGCCAGCAGTCCTACAGCGGCCGGAAACACCATATATTTT
CASSPTAAGNTIYF
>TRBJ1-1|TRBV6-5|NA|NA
TGTGCCAGCAGTTACACCCATAGCACTGAAGCTTTCTTT
CASSYTHSTEAFF
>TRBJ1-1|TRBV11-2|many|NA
TGTGCCAGCAGCTTGGATAGGGCAGAAAACACTGAAGCTTTCTTT
CASSLDRAENTEAFF
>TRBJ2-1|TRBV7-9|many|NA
TGTGCCAGCAGCACGCGTCCGGACAATGATGAGCAGTTCTTC
CASSTRPDNDEQFF
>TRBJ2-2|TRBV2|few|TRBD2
TGTGCCAGCAGATGGGGGAGGGACACCGGGGAGCTGTTTTTT
CASRWGRDTGELFF
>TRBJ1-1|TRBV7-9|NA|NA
TGTGCCAGCAGCTTACTTTCAAGCACTGAAGCTTTCTTT
CASSLLSSTEAFF
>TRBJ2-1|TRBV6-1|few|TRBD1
TGTGCCAGCAGTTCCATTCTCGGACAGGGGGCTGCAGATGAGCAGTTCTTC
CASSSILGQGAADEQFF
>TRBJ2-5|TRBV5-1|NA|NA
TGCGCCAGCAGCTTGGAAGGCAGGAGGGAGACCCAGTACTTC
CASSLEGRRETQYF
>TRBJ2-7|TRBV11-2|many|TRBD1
TGTGCCAGCAGCTTCCCCGGGACAGGGGTCGAGCAGTACTTC
CASSFPGTGVEQYF
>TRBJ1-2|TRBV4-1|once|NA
TGCGCCAGCAGCCAAGGGCAGGGACCGGCGTATGGCTACACCTTC
CASSQGQGPAYGYTF
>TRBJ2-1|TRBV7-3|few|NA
TGTGCCAGCAGCTTAATGGCGGCAAACAATGAGCAGTTCTTC
CASSLMAANNEQFF
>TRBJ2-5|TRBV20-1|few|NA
TGCAGTGCTAGAGATCACGGGAGAAGCCAAGAGACCCAGTACTTC
CSARDHGRSQETQYF
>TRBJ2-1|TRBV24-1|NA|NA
TGTGCCACCAGTGACCGGACAAGGGCTTCGTACAATGAGCAGTTCTTC
CATSDRTRASYNEQFF
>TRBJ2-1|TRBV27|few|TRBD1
TGTGCCAGCAGTTCCCCAGCAGGGGGCTACAATGAGCAGTTCTTC
CASSSPAGGYNEQFF
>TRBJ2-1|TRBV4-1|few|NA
TGCGCCAGCAGCCGCAAAATGCCCGCGGAACACTCCTACAATGAGCAGTTCTTC
CASSRKMPAEHSYNEQFF
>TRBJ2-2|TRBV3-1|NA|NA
TGTGCCAGCAGCCAAGTCACCGGGACGGATAACACCGGGGAGCTGTTTTTT
CASSQVTGTDNTGELFF
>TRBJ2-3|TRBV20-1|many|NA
TGCAGTGCTAGAGTAGGAGCGGGCACAGATACGCAGTATTTT
CSARVGAGTDTQYF
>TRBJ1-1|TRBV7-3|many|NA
TGTGCCAGCAGCTTAACCCCAAGGGCTGAAGCTTTCTTT
CASSLTPRAEAFF
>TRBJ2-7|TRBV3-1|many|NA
TGTGCCAGCAGCCACCAGGGGGGCTACGAGCAGTACTTC
CASSHQGGYEQYF
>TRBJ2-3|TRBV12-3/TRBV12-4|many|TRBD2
TGTGCCAGCAGCTCTCTGAGCGGGGGGGCAAGGAATACGCAGTATTTT
CASSSLSGGARNTQYF
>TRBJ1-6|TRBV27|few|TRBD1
TGTGCCAGCAGACCCCAACAGGGGTTCACCCTCCACTTT
CASRPQQGFTLHF
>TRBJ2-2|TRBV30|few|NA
TGTGCCTGGAATGTCTTCAGTCCCGGGGAGCTGTTTTTT
CAWNVFSPGELFF
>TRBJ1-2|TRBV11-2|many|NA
TGTGCCAGCAGCTCTCAAAGGGTTGGTTTTGGCTACACCTTC
CASSSQRVGFGYTF
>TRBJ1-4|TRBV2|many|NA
TGTGCCAGCAGTAGCCAGGGAGAGGGTAATGAAAAACTGTTTTTT
CASSSQGEGNEKLFF
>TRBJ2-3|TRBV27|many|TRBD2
TGTGCCAGCAGTTTAAATCGGGGAGGGACAGATACGCAGTATTTT
CASSLNRGGTDTQYF
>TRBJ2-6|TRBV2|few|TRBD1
TGTGCCAGCAGTGTCGACAGGGGGGGGTCTGGGGCCAACGTCCTGACTTTC
CASSVDRGGSGANVLTF
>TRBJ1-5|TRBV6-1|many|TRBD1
TGTGCCAGCAGTATCGGACAGGGGTTCAATCAGCCCCAGCATTTT
CASSIGQGFNQPQHF
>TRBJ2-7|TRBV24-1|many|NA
TGTGCCACCAGTGAAACAGGACAGCCTTGGAACGAGCAGTACTTC
CATSETGQPWNEQYF
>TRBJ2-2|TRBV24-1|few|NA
TGTGCCACCAGTGACCCGACAGCGAACACCGGGGAGCTGTTTTTT
CATSDPTANTGELFF
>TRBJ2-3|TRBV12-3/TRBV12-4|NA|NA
TGTGCCAGCAGTTTTGTCGCCGATACGCAGTATTTT
CASSFVADTQYF
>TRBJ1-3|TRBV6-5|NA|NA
TGTGCCAGCAGTTACTCGGACACGATGAGCTCTGGAAACACCATATATTTT
CASSYSDTMSSGNTIYF
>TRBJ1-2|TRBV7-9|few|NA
TGTGCCAGCAGTCACGACGGGAATCCTTATGGCTACACCTTC
CASSHDGNPYGYTF
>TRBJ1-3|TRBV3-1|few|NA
TGTGCCAGCAGCCAAAGGGGGATGAGAAACACCATATATTTT
CASSQRGMRNTIYF
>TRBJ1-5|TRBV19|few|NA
TGTGCCAGTAGCCCCGGGATATTGGTTGTGGTGGGTCAGCCCCAGCATTTT
CASSPGILVVVGQPQHF
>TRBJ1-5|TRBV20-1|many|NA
TGCAGTGCTTCCGGCGGGGGGGGTTATCAGCCCCAGCATTTT
CSASGGGGYQPQHF
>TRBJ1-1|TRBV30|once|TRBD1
TGTGCCTGGAGTATGGCAGGGGGCATGAACACTGAAGCTTTCTTT
CAWSMAGGMNTEAFF
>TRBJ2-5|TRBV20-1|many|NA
TGCAGTGGCGTAGTTCAAGAGACCCAGTACTTC
CSGVVQETQYF
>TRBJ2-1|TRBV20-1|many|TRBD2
TGCAGTGCGAGACTAGCGGGATACAATGAGCAGTTCTTC
CSARLAGYNEQFF
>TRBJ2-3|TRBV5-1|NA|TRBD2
TGCGCCAGCAGCAGGACCGGGACTAGCGGGGGACGGGATACGCAGTATTTT
CASSRTGTSGGRDTQYF
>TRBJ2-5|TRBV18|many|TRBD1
TGTGCCAGCTCACAACAGGGGTCAGAGACCCAGTACTTC
CASSQQGSETQYF
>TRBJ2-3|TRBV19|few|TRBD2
TGTGCCAGTAGTACTACGACTAGCGGGGGGGTCGGTACGCAGTATTTT
CASSTTTSGGVGTQYF
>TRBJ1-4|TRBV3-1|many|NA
TGTGCCAGCAGCCAAGATCTTCCACCGGGACCGATTAATGAAAAACTGTTTTTT
CASSQDLPPGPINEKLFF